Listed below are T cell receptor beta chains from one sample, sequenced in a study of beta chain features in type 1 diabetes. Sequenced by immunoSEQ multiplex PCR; TCRdb stores in-frame clones only, minus some. The sample records some 370,000 clones, 8.5% to 10% being singletons. The material sequenced was central memory CD4+ T cells from blood. These receptor sequences come from a young man with type 1 diabetes. CDR3s include the opening cysteine and the closing phenylalanine or tryptophan. D genes are given only for firm matches. Rows give clone size only sometimes, using once, few, many, or a class for an expanded clone.

TRBD2	TRBJ2-1	TRBV10-3	.	TGTGCCATCAGACCCGAGACTAGCGAGAATGAGCAGTTCTTC	CAIRPETSENEQFF
TRBD1	TRBJ1-1	TRBV29-1	.	TGCAGCGTCGCGAGGACAGGGGGGAACACTGAAGCTTTCTTT	CSVARTGGNTEAFF
.	TRBJ1-2	TRBV6-5	.	TGTGCCAGCAGTTACGGTTCAGACTATGGCTACACCTTC	CASSYGSDYGYTF
.	TRBJ1-5	TRBV27	.	TGTGCCAGCAGCATTACGCGACTATCAGGACCCCAGCATTTT	CASSITRLSGPQHF
.	TRBJ2-3	TRBV7-9	few	TGTGCGAGCCGGGGGCCAGATACGCAGTATTTT	CASRGPDTQYF
TRBD1	TRBJ2-5	TRBV28	few	TGTGCCAGCAGTACGACCCTATCAATACGACAGGGGAGACAAGAGACCCAGTACTTC	CASSTTLSIRQGRQETQYF
TRBD1	TRBJ2-6	TRBV7-2	.	TGTGCCAGCAGCCCCGGACAGGGGGCGGGGGCCAACGTCCTGACTTTC	CASSPGQGAGANVLTF
TRBD1	TRBJ2-7	TRBV28	few	TGTGCCAGCAGTTCCGGACAGGCGATCACCTACGAGCAGTACTTC	CASSSGQAITYEQYF
TRBD1	TRBJ2-1	TRBV7-9	.	TGTGCCAGCAGCCTCGGCGGACAGGGCGACGCTGAGCAGTTCTTC	CASSLGGQGDAEQFF
.	TRBJ2-3	TRBV5-1	.	TGCGCCAGCAGCTTGGAGGTAGTTCTAGATACGCAGTATTTT	CASSLEVVLDTQYF
TRBD1	TRBJ2-1	TRBV5-1	.	TGCGCCAGCAGCTTGGCGACAGGGGACGTGGATGAGCAGTTCTTC	CASSLATGDVDEQFF
.	TRBJ1-4	TRBV7-9	.	TGTGCCAGCAGCTTAGTGTCGGGGGGTGAAAAACTGTTTTTT	CASSLVSGGEKLFF
.	TRBJ2-6	TRBV18	many	TGTGCCAGCTCACCACGGGGCTCTGGGGCCAACGTCCTGACTTTC	CASSPRGSGANVLTF
.	TRBJ2-7	TRBV25-1	few	TGTGCCAGCAGTCGCTACTCCTACGAGCAGTACTTC	CASSRYSYEQYF
.	TRBJ2-2	TRBV6-5	.	TGTGCCAGCAGTTGGGGACCAGGCGGGGAGCTGTTTTTT	CASSWGPGGELFF
.	TRBJ1-1	TRBV10-2	few	TGCGCCAGCGAAAGGGCACTGAACACTGAAGCTTTCTTT	CASERALNTEAFF
TRBD2	TRBJ2-7	TRBV4-1	few	TGCGCCAGCAGCGAAGGACTAGCGGAGTCCTACGAGCAGTACTTC	CASSEGLAESYEQYF
.	TRBJ1-1	TRBV29-1	few	TGCAGCGTTTCTCCAGGAGGGGTGAACACTGAAGCTTTCTTT	CSVSPGGVNTEAFF
.	TRBJ2-1	TRBV30	many	TGTGCCTGGAGTGCATCTTTCAATGAGCAGTTCTTC	CAWSASFNEQFF
TRBD1	TRBJ2-1	TRBV7-9	.	TGTGCCAGCAGCTTAGAACAGGGGACCTCCTACAATGAGCAGTTCTTC	CASSLEQGTSYNEQFF
.	TRBJ2-2	TRBV4-1	few	TGCGCCAGCAGCCAAGAGCGCGACACCGGGGAGCTGTTTTTT	CASSQERDTGELFF
TRBD1	TRBJ2-1	TRBV18	many	TGTGCCAGCTCACCCACGGACAGGGGTTACAATGAGCAGTTCTTC	CASSPTDRGYNEQFF
TRBD1	TRBJ2-7	TRBV7-9	.	TGTGCCAGCAGCCGCGGACAGGGGGATCAGTACTTC	CASSRGQGDQYF
TRBD1	TRBJ2-2	TRBV5-4	.	TGTGCCAGCAGCTCAAACCCGGGACAGGGCTCCACCGGGGAGCTGTTTTTT	CASSSNPGQGSTGELFF
TRBD2	TRBJ2-1	TRBV7-2	.	TGTGCCAGCAGCCTTCGAACTAGCGGAAACAATGAGCAGTTCTTC	CASSLRTSGNNEQFF
TRBD1	TRBJ2-2	TRBV5-1	few	TGCGCCAGCAGCGCAGGACAGGGGTCCACCGGGGAGCTGTTTTTT	CASSAGQGSTGELFF
TRBD2	TRBJ2-5	TRBV7-2	.	TGTGCCAGCAGCTTAGGACTAGCCCAAGAGACCCAGTACTTC	CASSLGLAQETQYF
.	TRBJ2-3	TRBV6-5	.	TGTGCCAGCAGTTCCGGACGGACGGATGGCACAGATACGCAGTATTTT	CASSSGRTDGTDTQYF
.	TRBJ2-7	TRBV15	.	TGTGCCACCAGCAGAGACTCCGGGACACCCTACGAGCAGTACTTC	CATSRDSGTPYEQYF
.	TRBJ2-4	TRBV10-1	few	TGCGCCAGCAGTGGGTCGAGGTACATTCAGTACTTC	CASSGSRYIQYF
.	TRBJ2-7	TRBV18	few	TGTGCCAGCTCACCAGAGACAGACGAGCAGTACTTC	CASSPETDEQYF
.	TRBJ1-1	TRBV5-4	.	TGTGCCAGCAGCCAGGAACCTAACACTGAAGCTTTCTTT	CASSQEPNTEAFF
TRBD1	TRBJ1-1	TRBV7-9	.	TGTGCCAGCAGCTGGACAGGGGGCAGTGAAGCTTTCTTT	CASSWTGGSEAFF
TRBD2	TRBJ2-7	TRBV6-1	.	TGTGCCAGCAGTAATTTCGCGACTAGCCAGTACGAGCAGTACTTC	CASSNFATSQYEQYF
.	TRBJ2-7	TRBV7-3	.	TGTGCCAGCAGCCAAGACTACCGTAACTACGAGCAGTACTTC	CASSQDYRNYEQYF
TRBD1	TRBJ2-4	TRBV19	few	TGTGCCAGTAGTATAGCCGGACAGGGGATTAAAAACATTCAGTACTTC	CASSIAGQGIKNIQYF
.	TRBJ1-3	TRBV6-1	few	TGTGCCAGCAGTGAATTGCCGAAGGGGGCTGGAAACACCATATATTTT	CASSELPKGAGNTIYF
TRBD1	TRBJ1-2	TRBV5-1	.	TGCGCCAGCAGCCCGGGACAGGGACCCTATGGCTACACCTTC	CASSPGQGPYGYTF
.	TRBJ1-1	TRBV2	few	TGTGCCAGCACCATACAGGGTCTGAACACTGAAGCTTTCTTT	CASTIQGLNTEAFF
.	TRBJ2-3	TRBV18	few	TGTGCCAGCTCACCAGCAGGGTCAGATACGCAGTATTTT	CASSPAGSDTQYF
TRBD2	TRBJ2-7	TRBV2	few	TGTGCCAGCAGAGGCGGGAGCTCCTACGAGCAGTACTTC	CASRGGSSYEQYF
.	TRBJ2-1	TRBV7-9	few	TGTGCCAGCAGGGAAGGGGTCTCCTACAATGAGCAGTTCTTC	CASREGVSYNEQFF
.	TRBJ2-5	TRBV7-9	few	TGTGCCAGCAGCTTAGCGGTCCATCAAGAGACCCAGTACTTC	CASSLAVHQETQYF
.	TRBJ1-1	TRBV11-2	few	TGTGCCAGCAGCCGAAGAGGCACTATGAACACTGAAGCTTTCTTT	CASSRRGTMNTEAFF
.	TRBJ2-5	TRBV11-2	.	TGTGCCAGCAGCAGCAGGGAGACCCAGTACTTC	CASSSRETQYF
.	TRBJ1-4	TRBV28	.	TGTGCCAGCGATGGTCAGGGCTTAGGAAAACTGTTTTTT	CASDGQGLGKLFF
.	TRBJ2-7	TRBV7-9	.	TGTGCCAGCAGCCCGGGGACGGCCCCCTACGAGCAGTACTTC	CASSPGTAPYEQYF
TRBD2	TRBJ2-7	TRBV7-3	few	TGTGCCAGCAGCTCGACTAGCGGTCTCGGGATGCAGTACTTC	CASSSTSGLGMQYF
TRBD1	TRBJ1-1	TRBV30	.	TGTGCCTGGAATTCTCAACAGGGGCTGGGAGCTTTCTTT	CAWNSQQGLGAFF
.	TRBJ2-5	TRBV7-2	.	TGTGCCAGCAGTCCCGGAGGGACCCAGTACTTC	CASSPGGTQYF
.	TRBJ2-1	TRBV7-3	.	TGTGCCAGCAGCTTAGATCTTTCTGAGCAGTTCTTC	CASSLDLSEQFF
.	TRBJ1-1	TRBV18	.	TGTGCCAGCTCACCACCGATTAACACTGAAGCTTTCTTT	CASSPPINTEAFF
.	TRBJ1-1	TRBV5-1	.	TGCGCCAGCAGCGATCAGTTGAACACTGAAGCTTTCTTT	CASSDQLNTEAFF
.	TRBJ1-1	TRBV29-1	few	TGCAGCGTTGATTCTGGTTACACTGAAGCTTTCTTT	CSVDSGYTEAFF
TRBD1	TRBJ1-2	TRBV28	few	TGTGCCAGCAGTACCCCGGGACAGGGGCCTCTCTATGGCTACACCTTC	CASSTPGQGPLYGYTF
TRBD2	TRBJ2-1	TRBV5-4	.	TGTGCCAGCAGCCGGACTAGCGGGGACCTCAATGAGCAGTTCTTC	CASSRTSGDLNEQFF
.	TRBJ1-4	TRBV25-1	.	TGTGCCAGCAGTTTATATGAAAAACTGTTTTTT	CASSLYEKLFF